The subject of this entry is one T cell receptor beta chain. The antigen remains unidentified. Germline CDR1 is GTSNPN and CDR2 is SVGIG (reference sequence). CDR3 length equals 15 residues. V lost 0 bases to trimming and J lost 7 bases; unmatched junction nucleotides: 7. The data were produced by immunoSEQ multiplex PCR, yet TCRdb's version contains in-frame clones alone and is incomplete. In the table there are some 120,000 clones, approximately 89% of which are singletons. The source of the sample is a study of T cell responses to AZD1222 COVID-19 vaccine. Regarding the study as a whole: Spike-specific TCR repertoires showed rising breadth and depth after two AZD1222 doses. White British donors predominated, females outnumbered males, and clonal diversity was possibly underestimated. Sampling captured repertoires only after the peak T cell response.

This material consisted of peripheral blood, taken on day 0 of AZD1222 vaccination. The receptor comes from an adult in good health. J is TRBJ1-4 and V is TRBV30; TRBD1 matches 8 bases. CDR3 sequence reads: CAWSVLQGGGEKLFF. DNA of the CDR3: TGTGCCTGGAGTGTCCTACAGGGGGGAGGTGAAAAACTGTTTTTT. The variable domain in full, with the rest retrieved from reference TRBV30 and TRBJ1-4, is SQTIHQWPATLVQPVGSPLSLECTVEGTSNPNLYWYRQAAGRGLQLLFYSVGIGQISSEVPQNLSASRPQDRQFILSSKKLLLSDSGFYLCAWSVLQGGGEKLFFGSGTQLSVL.